This TCR beta chain was documented in a study of T-cell reconstitution after alpha-beta-depleted transplantation in children (dated by TCRdb to the mid-2010s). Some background on the complete study: T-cell immune reconstitution after TCRalphabeta/CD19-depleted allogeneic hematopoietic cell transplantation in children was quantitatively tracked in the study by means of TCR repertoire profiling. Results the study describes overall, beyond this receptor: The apparently early recovery of alphabetaT-cell counts about two months after transplant reportedly depended on only several hundred rapidly expanded clones that came from non-depleted graft cells. Over subsequent months, a decline in hyperexpanded clone frequencies was noted, and after one year, T-cell counts and TCRbeta diversity were mostly ascribed to newly produced T cells. In some patients, high TCRbeta diversity at day 60 was attributed to recipient T cells and intrathymic progenitors that had survived conditioning.

To note about this clonotype: Its antigen remains unidentified. Base qualities are not at hand, and no much larger clone is one base apart.

Receptors were amplified or captured by PCR. The reads were generated on an Illumina HiSeq 2500. Molecular barcoding was employed in the preparation of TCR libraries, with unique molecular identifiers being used to normalize TCRbeta repertoire quantification. TCRdb reprocessing: public reads trimmed at Q25 with fastp, clones called with MiXCR, in-frame beta chains kept. CDR3 protein duplicates are merged, each entry listing the most common genes and DNA. Here the sample has around 440,000 distinct CDR3 sequences; under 12% occur a single time. Roughly 2% of the sample is held by the ten biggest clonotypes. Reading the label with the study, this specimen's treatment or condition is: allogeneic hematopoietic cell transplantation with graft depleted of TCRalphabeta T cells and CD19 B cells. The transplant recipients were children given TCRalphabeta/CD19-depleted allogeneic hematopoietic cell grafts.

The CDR3, cysteine through phenylalanine, is 14 amino acids long. Just CDR3 DNA is preserved here, 42 bases in frame from base 1. Based on the germline V gene (reference sequence), the CDR1 and CDR2 sequences are DFQATT and SNEGSKA. At the junction V is shortened by 2 bases and J by 3 bases; bases outside the gene matches: 5. The TCR sequence derives from a child between 2 and 9 years old with inherited bone marrow failure, due to receive a stem cell transplant. The chain was built from TRBV20-1 and TRBJ1-2; TRBD1 aligns with 8 central bases. The input for sequencing was PBMCs, taken before TCRalphabeta/CD19-depleted stem cell transplant. The DNA is as follows: TGCAGTGCTAGAAACACGGACAGGGACTATGGCTACACCTTC. Protein translation: CSARNTDRDYGYTF.